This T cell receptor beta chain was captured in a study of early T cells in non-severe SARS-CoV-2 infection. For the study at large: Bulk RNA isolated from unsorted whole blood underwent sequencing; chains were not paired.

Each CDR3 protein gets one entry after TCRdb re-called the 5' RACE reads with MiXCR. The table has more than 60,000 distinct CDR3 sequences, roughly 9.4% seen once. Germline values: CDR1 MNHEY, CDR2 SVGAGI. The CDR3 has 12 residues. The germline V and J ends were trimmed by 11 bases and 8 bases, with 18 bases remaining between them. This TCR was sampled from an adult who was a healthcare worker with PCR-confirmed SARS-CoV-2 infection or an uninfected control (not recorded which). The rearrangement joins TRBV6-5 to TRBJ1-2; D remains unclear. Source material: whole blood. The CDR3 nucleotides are TGTGCCGCCGTTTCGGCCTTCGACGGCTACACCTTC. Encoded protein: CAAVSAFDGYTF.